These T cell receptor beta chains were read from a single sample in a study of beta chain features in type 1 diabetes. TCRdb keeps only in-frame clones here, not all; method: immunoSEQ multiplex PCR. The table shows around 350,000 clones, with 10% to 15% occurring only once. The sample taken for sequencing was naive CD4+ T cells from blood. The receptors derive from a man between 18 and 35 years old in good health. Both conserved end residues are part of each CDR3. The order of the fields is clone size, V gene, J gene, D gene, CDR3 protein, CDR3 DNA. The D gene is left open where the match is weak. Rows give clone size only sometimes, using once, few, many, or a class for an expanded clone.

clone_size: few; v_call: TRBV7-2; j_call: TRBJ1-4; d_call: NA; cdr3_aa: CASSLISATNEKLFF; cdr3_nt: TGTGCCAGCAGCTTAATCAGTGCAACTAATGAAAAACTGTTTTTT
clone_size: NA; v_call: TRBV30; j_call: TRBJ2-3; d_call: NA; cdr3_aa: CAWSVLMDTQYF; cdr3_nt: TGTGCCTGGAGTGTACTAATGGATACGCAGTATTTT
clone_size: few; v_call: TRBV9; j_call: TRBJ2-1; d_call: TRBD2; cdr3_aa: CASSVETAGGHPHEQFF; cdr3_nt: TGTGCCAGCAGCGTAGAGACGGCGGGGGGGCACCCCCATGAGCAGTTCTTC
clone_size: few; v_call: TRBV29-1; j_call: TRBJ2-7; d_call: TRBD1; cdr3_aa: CSVMGQGGPYEQYF; cdr3_nt: TGCAGCGTAATGGGACAGGGAGGCCCCTACGAGCAGTACTTC
clone_size: NA; v_call: TRBV9; j_call: TRBJ1-2; d_call: NA; cdr3_aa: CASSKSSVNYGYTF; cdr3_nt: TGTGCCAGCAGCAAATCCTCAGTCAACTATGGCTACACCTTC
clone_size: few; v_call: TRBV25-1; j_call: TRBJ1-5; d_call: TRBD1; cdr3_aa: CASSENPTGRPQHF; cdr3_nt: TGTGCCAGCAGTGAGAATCCGACAGGGCGGCCCCAGCATTTT
clone_size: NA; v_call: TRBV28; j_call: TRBJ1-3; d_call: NA; cdr3_aa: CASSLGTLGNTIYF; cdr3_nt: TGTGCCAGCAGTTTGGGGACATTAGGAAACACCATATATTTT
clone_size: NA; v_call: TRBV7-2; j_call: TRBJ1-5; d_call: NA; cdr3_aa: CASSLIYRNQPQHF; cdr3_nt: TGTGCCAGCAGCTTAATCTACAGGAATCAGCCCCAGCATTTT
clone_size: few; v_call: TRBV10-3; j_call: TRBJ2-3; d_call: NA; cdr3_aa: CAISETSTTDTQYF; cdr3_nt: TGTGCCATCAGCGAGACAAGTACCACAGATACGCAGTATTTT
clone_size: NA; v_call: TRBV7-8; j_call: TRBJ2-5; d_call: NA; cdr3_aa: CASSLLGGGPVLSQETQYF; cdr3_nt: TGTGCCAGCAGCCTTCTAGGGGGTGGGCCGGTCCTTTCCCAAGAGACCCAGTACTTC
clone_size: few; v_call: TRBV4-1; j_call: TRBJ2-7; d_call: NA; cdr3_aa: CASSPREDYEQYF; cdr3_nt: TGCGCCAGCAGCCCTAGAGAAGACTACGAGCAGTACTTC
clone_size: NA; v_call: TRBV27; j_call: TRBJ1-2; d_call: NA; cdr3_aa: CASRQGGFFYGYTF; cdr3_nt: TGTGCCAGCAGACAAGGGGGATTCTTCTATGGCTACACCTTC
clone_size: NA; v_call: TRBV14; j_call: TRBJ2-7; d_call: NA; cdr3_aa: CASSRIGLLSYEQYF; cdr3_nt: TGTGCCAGCAGCCGGATCGGACTGCTCTCCTACGAGCAGTACTTC
clone_size: NA; v_call: TRBV28; j_call: TRBJ2-7; d_call: TRBD1; cdr3_aa: CASSPGTGYGLLYEQYF; cdr3_nt: TGTGCCAGCAGTCCGGGGACAGGGTACGGTCTCCTCTACGAGCAGTACTTC
clone_size: NA; v_call: TRBV7-9; j_call: TRBJ1-2; d_call: NA; cdr3_aa: CASSRSSSTNYGYTF; cdr3_nt: TGTGCCAGCAGTCGTTCGTCCTCTACTAACTATGGCTACACCTTC
clone_size: NA; v_call: TRBV10-3; j_call: TRBJ2-1; d_call: TRBD1; cdr3_aa: CAISGTTGLVDEQFF; cdr3_nt: TGTGCCATCAGTGGGACGACAGGGTTAGTAGATGAGCAGTTCTTC
clone_size: NA; v_call: TRBV30; j_call: TRBJ1-3; d_call: NA; cdr3_aa: CACGQRVSGNTIYF; cdr3_nt: TGTGCCTGTGGACAGCGTGTCTCTGGAAACACCATATATTTT
clone_size: many; v_call: TRBV4-3; j_call: TRBJ2-1; d_call: NA; cdr3_aa: CASSQDPGTYNEQFF; cdr3_nt: TGCGCCAGCAGCCAAGATCCCGGGACCTACAATGAGCAGTTCTTC
clone_size: few; v_call: TRBV7-9; j_call: TRBJ1-2; d_call: TRBD1; cdr3_aa: CASNPPGRGDYGYTF; cdr3_nt: TGTGCCAGCAACCCCCCCGGCAGGGGGGACTATGGCTACACCTTC
clone_size: NA; v_call: TRBV7-6; j_call: TRBJ1-5; d_call: NA; cdr3_aa: CASSSYSGGVNQPQHF; cdr3_nt: TGTGCCAGCAGCTCTTATTCCGGGGGGGTAAATCAGCCCCAGCATTTT
clone_size: few; v_call: TRBV18; j_call: TRBJ1-5; d_call: NA; cdr3_aa: CASSPGDQPQHF; cdr3_nt: TGTGCCAGCTCACCCGGGGATCAGCCCCAGCATTTT
clone_size: NA; v_call: TRBV18; j_call: TRBJ1-1; d_call: NA; cdr3_aa: CASSRGQKNTEAFF; cdr3_nt: TGTGCCAGCTCACGCGGACAAAAGAACACTGAAGCTTTCTTT
clone_size: few; v_call: TRBV7-2; j_call: TRBJ2-7; d_call: TRBD2; cdr3_aa: CASSLWAGGAEQYF; cdr3_nt: TGTGCCAGCAGCTTATGGGCGGGAGGGGCCGAGCAGTACTTC
clone_size: NA; v_call: TRBV19; j_call: TRBJ2-2; d_call: TRBD1; cdr3_aa: CASGQGSWPGELFF; cdr3_nt: TGTGCCAGCGGACAGGGTTCTTGGCCCGGGGAGCTGTTTTTT
clone_size: NA; v_call: TRBV28; j_call: TRBJ2-3; d_call: NA; cdr3_aa: CASSSQGTDTQYF; cdr3_nt: TGTGCCAGCAGTTCCCAGGGGACAGATACGCAGTATTTT